The 16 T cell receptor beta chains below come from one sample, sequenced in a study of shared clonotypes between healthy human individuals. TCRdb keeps only in-frame clones here, not all; method: immunoSEQ multiplex PCR. The sample has 550,000 to 700,000 clones; roughly 73% are singletons. Specimen: memory CD4+ T cells sorted from blood. The subset here: CD45RA-negative fraction. These receptor sequences come from a woman in her twenties or thirties in good health.

This chain joins TRBV4-1 and TRBJ2-5, with D perhaps matching TRBD2 (6 bases). Per the germline V gene, CDR1 is MGHRA and CDR2 is YSYEKL. The CDR3 runs to 15 residues. The ends were cut back, 1 base at V and 5 bases at J, with 14 bases in the middle. The CDR3 DNA follows: TGCGCCAGCAGCCAAGGGAGGGGCTATCTTGAGACCCAGTACTTC. The encoded protein is CASSQGRGYLETQYF.

This clone was found a few times. The rearrangement links TRBV19 to TRBJ2-5, with TRBD2 identical over 12 bases. The CDR3 is made up of 16 amino acids. Trimming at V came to 8 bases and at J to 4 bases, leaving 11 bases not matched to a gene. Per the germline V gene, CDR1 is LNHDA and CDR2 is SQIVND (reference sequence). The CDR3 sequence is CASGTSGRTGGETQYF. CDR3 coding DNA: TGTGCCAGTGGCACTAGCGGGAGGACGGGGGGAGAGACCCAGTACTTC.

The J gene is TRBJ2-7, the V gene TRBV5-4, with a tentative D call TRBD1 (6 bases). The germline V gene has CDR1 SGHNT and CDR2 YYREEE (reference sequence). The CDR3 loop spans 16 amino acids. V lost 3 bases and J 2 bases, leaving 18 bases between the germline ends. The CDR3 loop is CASSSGTLRPTYEQYF. The CDR3 coding sequence is TGTGCCAGCAGCTCAGGGACACTAAGACCCACCTACGAGCAGTACTTC.

The chain has TRBV29-1 and TRBJ1-5, with D hard to call. CDR3 length: 13 residues. CDR1 and CDR2 from the germline V gene are SQVTM and ANQGSEA. Deletions cut 4 bases from V and 5 bases from J, with 12 bases between. In DNA, the CDR3 is TGCAGCGTTGGGGAGGTGGGGTATCAGCCCCAGCATTTT. Its translation is CSVGEVGYQPQHF.

This clone was counted between two and nine times. The V call is TRBV6-5, the J call TRBJ2-1; tentatively, D is TRBD2 (5 bases). CDR3 length: 15 residues. V was trimmed by 11 bases and J by 4 bases, leaving 21 bases between them. CDR1 MNHEY and CDR2 SVGAGI come from the germline V gene. The CDR3 sequence: CAPTQTGSWYNEQFF. Here the CDR3 DNA reads TGTGCCCCAACTCAAACGGGGAGTTGGTACAATGAGCAGTTCTTC.

The chain recombines TRBV5-1 with TRBJ2-6; D perhaps matches TRBD1 (6 bases). V gave up 3 bases and J gave up 0 bases, with 16 bases separating them. The germline V gene has CDR1 SGHRS and CDR2 YFSETQ. The CDR3 consists of 18 residues. The CDR3 DNA follows: TGCGCCAGCAGCTCGCAGGGGACCCCTTCCTCTGGGGCCAACGTCCTGACTTTC. Translation: CASSSQGTPSSGANVLTF.

The J gene is TRBJ2-3, the V gene TRBV27, with D tentatively TRBD2 (6 bases). This CDR3 has 15 amino acids. Germline V gene sequence: CDR1 MNHEY, CDR2 SMNVEV (reference sequence). V lost 4 bases and J lost 1, with 12 bases in between. CDR3 region: CASSSWTGGTDTQYF. DNA of the CDR3: TGTGCCAGCAGTTCCTGGACGGGGGGCACAGATACGCAGTATTTT.

The chain recombines TRBV28 with TRBJ2-5; a weak D match, TRBD1 (6 bases). Germline CDR1 and CDR2: MDHEN and SYDVKM. The CDR3 runs to 12 residues. The V end lost 6 bases, the J end lost 2 bases, and 7 bases lay between the germline ends. The CDR3 sequence: CASRGTQETQYF. The CDR3 coding sequence is TGTGCCAGCAGGGGGACACAAGAGACCCAGTACTTC. Full variable domain (remainder filled in from reference TRBV28 and TRBJ2-5): DVKVTQSSRYLVKRTGEKVFLECVQDMDHENMFWYRQDPGLGLRLIYFSYDVKMKEKGDIPEGYSVSREKKERFSLILESASTNQTSMYLCASRGTQETQYFGPGTRLLVL.

This clone was counted between two and nine times. The genes are TRBV7-9 and TRBJ2-3, with 9 nucleotides matching TRBD2. This CDR3 spans 15 amino acids. The V and J ends lost 5 bases and 5 bases, in that order; junction bases with no gene match: 8. Looked up from germline, CDR1 is SEHNR and CDR2 is FQNEAQ (reference sequence). CDR3: CASSPPGLAGDTQYF. The CDR3 DNA reads as TGTGCCAGCAGCCCACCGGGACTAGCAGGAGATACGCAGTATTTT. Supplemented by reference TRBV7-9 and TRBJ2-3, the full variable domain reads DTGVSQNPRHKITKRGQNVTFRCDPISEHNRLYWYRQTLGQGPEFLTYFQNEAQLEKSRLLSDRFSAERPKGSFSTLEIQRTEQGDSAMYLCASSPPGLAGDTQYFGPGTRLTVL.

This clone showed up just a few times. The rearrangement links TRBV7-9 to TRBJ2-1; 9 nucleotides align to TRBD1. The junction had 11 bases not matched to a gene; V was cut back by 4 bases and J by 7 bases. Germline CDR1 SEHNR, CDR2 FQNEAQ (reference sequence). The CDR3 sequence is 16 residues long. CDR3 region: CASSWTGTGSSNEQFF. The CDR3 DNA follows: TGTGCCAGCAGCTGGACCGGGACAGGGAGTTCTAATGAGCAGTTCTTC.

The V gene is TRBV6-5, the J gene TRBJ1-5, with D possibly being TRBD1 (6 bases). CDR3 size: 15 residues. CDR1 and CDR2 (germline): MNHEY, SVGAGI. The V gene lost 6 bases and the J gene lost 3 bases, with 15 bases spanning the gap. The CDR3 here is CASRSDRFVNQPQHF. Written as DNA, the CDR3 is TGTGCCAGCAGATCAGACAGGTTCGTCAATCAGCCCCAGCATTTT.

The chain couples TRBV5-1 to TRBJ2-3; 7 nucleotides align to TRBD2. The CDR3 is 17 amino acids. V gave up 5 bases and J gave up 4 bases; unmatched junction bases: 16. Germline assignment: CDR1 SGHRS and CDR2 YFSETQ. The CDR3 DNA follows: TGCGCCAGCAGTCACCTTCCCCTAGCGGAGTCCTCAGATACGCAGTATTTT. Protein sequence: CASSHLPLAESSDTQYF.

As to this clone: The sample carries other DNA sequences with the same CDR3. The chain carries TRBV29-1 and TRBJ1-5; D is perhaps TRBD1 (5 bases). Germline-derived CDR1 and CDR2 are SQVTM and ANQGSEA. The CDR3 is 13 residues long. V gave up 4 bases and J gave up 0 bases, with 7 bases separating them. As DNA, the CDR3 is TGCAGCGTTGCCAGGGATAGCAATCAGCCCCAGCATTTT. It yields the protein CSVARDSNQPQHF. The entire variable domain, with the rest obtained from reference TRBV29-1 and TRBJ1-5, is as follows: SAVISQKPSRDICQRGTSLTIQCQVDSQVTMMFWYRQQPGQSLTLIATANQGSEATYESGFVIDKFPISRPNLTFSTLTVSNMSPEDSSIYLCSVARDSNQPQHFGDGTRLSIL.

The V and J genes are TRBV7-8 and TRBJ1-5, with D maybe TRBD1 (5 bases). CDR1 is SGHVS, CDR2 FQNEAQ, per germline. The CDR3 covers 16 residues. Trimming removed 5 bases from V and 5 bases from J, with 19 bases in between. The CDR3 spells CASSREGWLVHQPQHF. CDR3 coding DNA: TGTGCCAGCAGCCGAGAGGGGTGGCTAGTTCATCAGCCCCAGCATTTT.

This chain uses TRBV18 with TRBJ2-1; 11 nucleotides line up with TRBD2. CDR3 length equals 16 residues. The V gene's germline CDR1 is KGHSH and CDR2 LQKENI. Trimming at V came to 2 bases and at J to 0 bases, leaving 0 bases not matched to a gene. CDR3 protein: CASSPTSGSSYNEQFF. In DNA, the CDR3 is TGTGCCAGCTCACCAACTAGCGGGAGCTCCTACAATGAGCAGTTCTTC. The full variable domain, in which reference TRBV18 and TRBJ2-1 provide the parts outside the CDR3, is NAGVMQNPRHLVRRRGQEARLRCSPMKGHSHVYWYRQLPEEGLKFMVYLQKENIIDESGMPKERFSAEFPKEGPSILRIQQVVRGDSAAYFCASSPTSGSSYNEQFFGPGTRLTVL.

There are a few counts of this clone. The chain recombines TRBV4-1 with TRBJ1-1, with TRBD1 matching over 7 bases. J lost 0 bases, V lost 4 bases, and 2 bases had no gene match. CDR3 length equals 14 residues. Germline-derived CDR1 and CDR2 are MGHRA and YSYEKL. Here the CDR3 reads CASSLGQVNTEAFF. The CDR3 region has the DNA TGCGCCAGCAGCCTAGGACAGGTGAACACTGAAGCTTTCTTT.